What follows describes a single T cell receptor (beta chain). What it binds is not known. The naive CD8 subset, CD45RO-negative cells positively selected for CCR7, excluded terminally differentiated effector memory CD45RA+ cells. The data derive from a study of shared clonotypes between healthy human individuals. Whole-study results and caveats: Represented diversity (both genetic and exposure-history) was limited by the small number of donors.

Trimming shortened V by 4 bases and J by 2 bases, and 16 bases separated the two germline ends. Germline assignment: CDR1 SGHRS and CDR2 YFSETQ. The CDR3 extends over 15 amino acids. Sequencing used immunoSEQ multiplex PCR; TCRdb keeps in-frame clones, though not all of them. Here the sample spans about 820,000 clones, more than 85% being singletons. Material for sequencing was naive CD8+ T cells sorted from blood. This clonotype was obtained from a man aged 25 to 40 in good health. The rearrangement joins TRBV5-1 to TRBJ2-7; D gene ambiguous. CDR3 nucleotides: TGCGCCAGCAGCCCCCATTCAGCGCTAACCTACGAGCAGTACTTC. Encoded protein: CASSPHSALTYEQYF.